This paragraph covers one T cell receptor (beta chain) sequence. Its target antigen remains unknown. No base qualities exist here, and no much larger clone lies one base off it. Ends trimmed: V by 3 bases, J by 2 bases; bases unmatched to a gene: 9. The germline V gene (reference sequence) yields SGHNT for CDR1 and YYREEE for CDR2. The CDR3 goes from the cysteine to the phenylalanine over 16 residues. Only the CDR3 part of the read is kept: 48 bases, read in frame from the first base. The sample comes from a study of blood T cell repertoires in COVID-19 (TCRdb year 2020). Regarding the complete study: Samples from collaborators originated in the United States, Italy and Spain and spanned both the acute and convalescent phases of COVID-19. The prospective study material was composed of cDNA or gDNA derived from T cells, B-cell-depleted T cells, or PBMCs. Subjects who had been exposed to COVID-19, were actively infected with it, or had recovered from it provided the deeply sampled blood TCRbeta repertoires that made up the dataset. The repertoires were made available in a free public database intended to serve as a resource for research on the immune response to SARS-CoV-2. The samples were drawn from the first 160 participants of the ongoing ImmuneRACE study and from 950 to 1,500 subjects provided by 6 global collaborators. Nearly every sample came with metadata listing a de-identified subject ID, COVID-19 status, age in years and sex. Where available, HLA class I and class II types were taken from metadata supplied by the sample provider and were not determined by assay-based typing. Summary of the overall study and its limitations: Clinical and demographic metadata were provided uncurated, with the amount varying by source and participant.

TCRbeta CDR3 regions were amplified from genomic DNA by means of the immunoSEQ Assay, a bias-controlled multiplex PCR. Per the source publication's procedure: Nucleated cell counts per sample were estimated from amplification of reference gene primers within the assay. To quantify the absolute abundance of each unique TCRbeta CDR3 rearrangement, sequence reads were collapsed and filtered. For each sample, productive Simpson clonality was calculated as the square root of Simpson's diversity index over productive rearrangements. The immuneACCESS repertoire file appears here via TCRdb, limited to in-frame rearrangements. These files lack a portion of the clones; in checked studies, under half of the deficit traces to unresolved V genes, and the cause of the others is not known. V and J calls and clone size are given by that table; D and trimming were obtained from the DNA. Recorded for this sample are 150,000 to 200,000 clones; roughly four fifths of them occurred a single time. Clones ranked in the top ten supply 10% to 15% of the sample.

Enrolling through a virtual design, the prospective study's participants ranged in age from about 18 to 100 years and lived across some 22 United States geographic areas. Cohort assignment in the prospective study relied on participant-reported clinical history from a screening survey and a study questionnaire. For ImmuneRACE Cohort 3, a participant was defined as recovered based on two consecutive negative NP/OP PCR tests, clearance by a healthcare professional, or resolution of symptoms. Mobile phlebotomists in the prospective study collected whole blood, serum and a nasopharyngeal or oropharyngeal swab from every participant. Over a roughly 2-month period, participants in the prospective study had the option of providing additional blood draws and questionnaires. Prospective study blood samples were shipped either frozen or at room temperature before DNA extraction.

The rearranged segments are TRBV5-4 and TRBJ2-7, and 9 bases in between align with TRBD2. Material: PBMCs or T cells enriched from blood (not recorded which). The sequence derives from a man aged 35-49 years who had recovered from COVID-19. DNA sequence: TGTGCCAGCAGCTCGCCCTCTAGCGGGGTACCCTACGAGCAGTACTTC. Translated, this gives CASSSPSSGVPYEQYF.